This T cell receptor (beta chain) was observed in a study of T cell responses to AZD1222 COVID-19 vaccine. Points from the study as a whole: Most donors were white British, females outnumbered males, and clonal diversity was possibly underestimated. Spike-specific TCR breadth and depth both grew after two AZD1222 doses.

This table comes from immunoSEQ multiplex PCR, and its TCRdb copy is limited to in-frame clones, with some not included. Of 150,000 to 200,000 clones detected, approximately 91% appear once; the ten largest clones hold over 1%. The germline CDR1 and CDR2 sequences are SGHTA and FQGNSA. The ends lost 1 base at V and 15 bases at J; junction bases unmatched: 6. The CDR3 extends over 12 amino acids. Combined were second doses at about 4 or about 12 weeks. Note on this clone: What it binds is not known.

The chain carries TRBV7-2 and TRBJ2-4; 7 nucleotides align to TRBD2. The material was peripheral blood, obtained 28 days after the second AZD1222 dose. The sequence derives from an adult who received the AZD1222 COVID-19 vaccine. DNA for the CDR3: TGTGCCAGCAGCTTAGGCTCGACTAGCTGGTACTTC. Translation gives CASSLGSTSWYF.